This T cell receptor beta chain was identified during a study of cytomegalovirus exposure and HLA in healthy donors. Study-wide results and caveats: Among CMV-associated TCR beta chains, most appeared HLA-restricted in a later analysis. The study put some 150 TCR beta chains on its list as cytomegalovirus-associated. In an earlier analysis, in several hundred donors, most V segments appeared productive either ~90% or ~30% of the time. Analysis performed later showed TCR beta chains linked to HLA being more clonally expanded than equally common others.

The PCR was carried out with 60 Vbeta primers and 13 Jbeta primers. Sequenced by immunoSEQ multiplex PCR; TCRdb stores in-frame clones only, minus some. The table lists about 190,000 clones, less than 85% of them singletons. The CDR3 covers 13 residues. The V gene lost 3 bases and the J gene lost 1 base, with 7 bases spanning the gap. The germline V gene has CDR1 SGHRS and CDR2 YFSETQ. Comment on this clone: Its antigen is not known.

The gene calls are TRBV5-1 and TRBJ1-2, with no clear D. Material for sequencing was PBMCs. The receptor was isolated from a man under 40 in good health and CMV-seropositive. CDR3 sequence: CASSWQVNYGYTF. The CDR3 bases are TGCGCCAGCAGCTGGCAGGTTAACTATGGCTACACCTTC.